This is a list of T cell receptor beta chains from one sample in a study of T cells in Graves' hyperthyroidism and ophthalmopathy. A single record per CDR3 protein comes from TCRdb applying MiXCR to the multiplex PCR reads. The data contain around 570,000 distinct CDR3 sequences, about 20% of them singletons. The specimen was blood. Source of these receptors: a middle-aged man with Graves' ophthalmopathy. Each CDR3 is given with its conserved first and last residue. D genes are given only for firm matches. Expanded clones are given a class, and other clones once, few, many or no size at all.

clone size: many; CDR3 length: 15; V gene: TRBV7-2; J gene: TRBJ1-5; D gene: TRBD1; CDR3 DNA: TGTGCCAGCAGTCGTATACAGGGGGGAGGTCAGCCCCAGCATTTT; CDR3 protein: CASSRIQGGGQPQHF
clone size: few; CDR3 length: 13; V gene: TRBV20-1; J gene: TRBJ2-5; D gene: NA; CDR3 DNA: TGCAGTGCTAGGAGCTGGGTTGAAGAGACCCAGTACTTC; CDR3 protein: CSARSWVEETQYF
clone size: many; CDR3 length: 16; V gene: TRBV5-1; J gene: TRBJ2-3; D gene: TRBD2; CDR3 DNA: TGCGCCAGCAGCTTGTCCGGGACTAGCAGCACAGATACGCAGTATTTT; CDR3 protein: CASSLSGTSSTDTQYF
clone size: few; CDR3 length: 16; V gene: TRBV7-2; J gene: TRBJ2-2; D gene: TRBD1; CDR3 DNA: TGTGCCAGCAGCTCGCCGGGACAGGGGATATCCGGGGAGCTGTTTTTT; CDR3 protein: CASSSPGQGISGELFF
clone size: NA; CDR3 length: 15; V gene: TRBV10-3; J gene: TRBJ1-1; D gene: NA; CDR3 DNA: TGTGCCATCAGTGACTGGCAAGGTGGGAACACTGAAGCTTTCTTT; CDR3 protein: CAISDWQGGNTEAFF
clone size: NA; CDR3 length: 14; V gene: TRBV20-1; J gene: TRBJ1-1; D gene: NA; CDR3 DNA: TGCAGTGCTAGCCCAACGAGACTTCCCTTTGAAGCTTTCTTT; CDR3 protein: CSASPTRLPFEAFF
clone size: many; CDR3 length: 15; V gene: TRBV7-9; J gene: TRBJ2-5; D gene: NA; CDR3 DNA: TGTGCCAGCAGCTTCGGGATTGGGGGGCAAGAGACCCAGTACTTC; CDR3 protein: CASSFGIGGQETQYF
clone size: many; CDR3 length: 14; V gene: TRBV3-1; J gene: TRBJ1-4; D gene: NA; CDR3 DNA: TGTGCCAGCAGCCAAGATAGTTGGGATGAAAAACTGTTTTTT; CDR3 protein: CASSQDSWDEKLFF
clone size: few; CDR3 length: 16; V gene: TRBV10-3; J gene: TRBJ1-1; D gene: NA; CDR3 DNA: TGTGCCATCAGTGAGTCGGGGGTTGAGGCGAACACTGAAGCTTTCTTT; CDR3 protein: CAISESGVEANTEAFF
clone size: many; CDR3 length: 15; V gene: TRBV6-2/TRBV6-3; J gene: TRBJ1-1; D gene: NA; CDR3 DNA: TGTGCCAGCAATCCCGGGACACTACCGAACACTGAAGCTTTCTTT; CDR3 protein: CASNPGTLPNTEAFF
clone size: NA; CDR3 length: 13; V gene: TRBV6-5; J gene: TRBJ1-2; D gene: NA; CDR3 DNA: TGTGCCAGCAGTTACCCAGGGAAGGATGGCTACACCTTC; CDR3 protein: CASSYPGKDGYTF
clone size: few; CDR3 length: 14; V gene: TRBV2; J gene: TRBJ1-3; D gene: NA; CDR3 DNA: TGTGCCAGCAGTGGCGGGACACCTGGAAACACCATATATTTT; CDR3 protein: CASSGGTPGNTIYF
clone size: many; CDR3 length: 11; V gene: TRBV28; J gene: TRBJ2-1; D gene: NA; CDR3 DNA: TGTGCCAGCAGAACATACAATGAGCAGTTCTTC; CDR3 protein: CASRTYNEQFF
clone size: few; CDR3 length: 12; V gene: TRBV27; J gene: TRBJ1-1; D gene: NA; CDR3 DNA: TGTGCCAGCAGTTCAGGGGCTACTGAAGCTTTCTTT; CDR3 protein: CASSSGATEAFF
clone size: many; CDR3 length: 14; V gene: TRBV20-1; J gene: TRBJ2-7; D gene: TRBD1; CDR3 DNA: TGCAGTGCTAGAGATCCGGGGACAGGAATTCAGCAGTACTTC; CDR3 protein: CSARDPGTGIQQYF
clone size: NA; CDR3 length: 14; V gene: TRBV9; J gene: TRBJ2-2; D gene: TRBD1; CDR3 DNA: TGTGCCAGCAGCGGACAGGGCGTTGGCGGGGAGCTGTTTTTT; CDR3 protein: CASSGQGVGGELFF
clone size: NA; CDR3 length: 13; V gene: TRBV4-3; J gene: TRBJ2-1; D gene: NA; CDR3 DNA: TGCGCCAGCAGCCAAGTGTATAACAATGAGCAGTTCTTC; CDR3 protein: CASSQVYNNEQFF
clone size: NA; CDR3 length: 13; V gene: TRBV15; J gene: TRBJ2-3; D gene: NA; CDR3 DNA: TGTGCCACCAGCACAGCCAACACAGATACGCAGTATTTT; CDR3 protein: CATSTANTDTQYF
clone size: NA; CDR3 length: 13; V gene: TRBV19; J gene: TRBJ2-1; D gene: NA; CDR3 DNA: TGTGCCAGTAGTATAGACAGCTACAATGAGCAGTTCTTC; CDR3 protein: CASSIDSYNEQFF
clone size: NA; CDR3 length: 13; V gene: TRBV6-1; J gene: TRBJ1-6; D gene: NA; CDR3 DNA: TGTGCCAGCTCCGGGGGGTATAATTCACCCCTCCACTTT; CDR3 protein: CASSGGYNSPLHF
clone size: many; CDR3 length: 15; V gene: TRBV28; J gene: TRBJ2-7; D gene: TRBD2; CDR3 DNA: TGTGCCAGCAGTTTCTCAGCGGGAGTACGGTCCGAGCAGTACTTC; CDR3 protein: CASSFSAGVRSEQYF
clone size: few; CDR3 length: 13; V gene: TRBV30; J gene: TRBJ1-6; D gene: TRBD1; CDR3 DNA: TGTGCCTGGGGCGGGACAGCAAATTCACCCCTCCACTTT; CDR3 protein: CAWGGTANSPLHF
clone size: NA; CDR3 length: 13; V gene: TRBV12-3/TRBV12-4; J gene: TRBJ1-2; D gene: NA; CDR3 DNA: TGTGCCAGCAGTTTAAGGACACTTCGTCGCTACACCTTC; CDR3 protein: CASSLRTLRRYTF
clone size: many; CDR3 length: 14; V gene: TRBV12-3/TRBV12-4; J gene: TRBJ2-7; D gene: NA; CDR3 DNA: TGTGCCAGCAGTTTATGGGGGCGATACTACGAGCAGTACTTC; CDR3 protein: CASSLWGRYYEQYF
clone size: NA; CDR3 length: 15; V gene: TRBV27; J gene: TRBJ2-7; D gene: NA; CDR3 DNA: TGTGCCAGCAGTTTTTCCCCGCGACAGATCTACGAGCAGTACTTC; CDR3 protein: CASSFSPRQIYEQYF
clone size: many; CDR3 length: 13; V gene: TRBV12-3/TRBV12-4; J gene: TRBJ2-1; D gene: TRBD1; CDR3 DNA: TGTGCCAGCACTCGGGACAGGGTGTATGAGCAGTTCTTC; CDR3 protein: CASTRDRVYEQFF
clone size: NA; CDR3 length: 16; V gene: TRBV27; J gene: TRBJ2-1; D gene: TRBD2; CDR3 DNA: TGTGCCAGCAGTTTATCGGGCGGGAGGAGCTACAATGAGCAGTTCTTC; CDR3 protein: CASSLSGGRSYNEQFF
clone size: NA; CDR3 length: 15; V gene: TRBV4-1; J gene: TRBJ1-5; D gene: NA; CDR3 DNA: TGCGCCAGCAGCCAGTGGCAGGTGGGCAATCAGCCCCAGCATTTT; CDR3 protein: CASSQWQVGNQPQHF
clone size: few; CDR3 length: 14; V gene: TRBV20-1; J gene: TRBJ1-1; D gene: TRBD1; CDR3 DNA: TGCAGTGCGAAAACGGGACAGGGATGGACTGAAGCTTTCTTT; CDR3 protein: CSAKTGQGWTEAFF
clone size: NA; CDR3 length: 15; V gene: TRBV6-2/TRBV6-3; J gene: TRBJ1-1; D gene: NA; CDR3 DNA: TGTGCCAGCAGTTACGAGGGGCAGCCAAACACTGAAGCTTTCTTT; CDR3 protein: CASSYEGQPNTEAFF
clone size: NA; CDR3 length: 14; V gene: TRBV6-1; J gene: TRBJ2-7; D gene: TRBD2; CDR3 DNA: TGTGCCAGCAGTGAAACTAGCGGGAGGAGCGAGCAGTACTTC; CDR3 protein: CASSETSGRSEQYF
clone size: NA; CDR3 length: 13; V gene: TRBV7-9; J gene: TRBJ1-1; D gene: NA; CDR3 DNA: TGTGCCAGCAGCTTAGGCAGGGTAAATGAAGCTTTCTTT; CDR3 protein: CASSLGRVNEAFF
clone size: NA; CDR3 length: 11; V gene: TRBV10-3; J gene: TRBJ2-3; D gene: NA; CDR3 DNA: TGTGCCATCGGGGACACGGATACGCAGTATTTT; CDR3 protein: CAIGDTDTQYF
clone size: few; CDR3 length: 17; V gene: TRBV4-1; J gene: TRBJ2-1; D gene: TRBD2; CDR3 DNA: TGCGCCAGCAGCCAAGGATGGGTGACGGGGGGGGTGAATGAGCAGTTCTTC; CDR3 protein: CASSQGWVTGGVNEQFF
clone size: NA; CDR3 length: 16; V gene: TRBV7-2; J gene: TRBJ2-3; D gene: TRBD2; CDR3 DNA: TGTGCCAGCAGCTTAAGTGTTAGCGGGAGCACAGATACGCAGTATTTT; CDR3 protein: CASSLSVSGSTDTQYF
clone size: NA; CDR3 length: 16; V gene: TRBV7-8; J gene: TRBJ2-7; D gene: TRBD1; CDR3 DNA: TGTGCCAGCAGCTTCCCCGACAGGGGGAGCTCCTACGAGCAGTACTTC; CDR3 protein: CASSFPDRGSSYEQYF
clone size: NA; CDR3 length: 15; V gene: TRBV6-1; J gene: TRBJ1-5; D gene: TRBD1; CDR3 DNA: TGTGCCAGCAAATCGGGGACAGGGGGGAATCAGCCCCAGCATTTT; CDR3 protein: CASKSGTGGNQPQHF
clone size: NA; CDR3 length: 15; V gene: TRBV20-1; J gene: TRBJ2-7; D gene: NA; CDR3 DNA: TGCAGTGCCACAACCACAGAGAGGTTACCCTACGAGCAGTACTTC; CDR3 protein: CSATTTERLPYEQYF
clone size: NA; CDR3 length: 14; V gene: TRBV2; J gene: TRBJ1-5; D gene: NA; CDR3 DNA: TGTGCCAGCAGCTATCGGGGGTCTGATCAGCCCCAGCATTTT; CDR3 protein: CASSYRGSDQPQHF
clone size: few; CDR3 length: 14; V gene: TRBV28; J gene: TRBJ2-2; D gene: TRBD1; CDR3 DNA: TGTGCCAGCAGGGGACAGGGGGCAGGAGGGGAGCTGTTTTTT; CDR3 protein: CASRGQGAGGELFF
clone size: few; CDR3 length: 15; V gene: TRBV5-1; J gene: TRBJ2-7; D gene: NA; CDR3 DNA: TGCGCCAGCAGCTTGGTCAGTGGGGGGAACTACGAGCAGTACTTC; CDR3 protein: CASSLVSGGNYEQYF
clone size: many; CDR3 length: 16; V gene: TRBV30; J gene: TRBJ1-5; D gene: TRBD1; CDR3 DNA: TGTGCCTGGAGTGTACAGGGGAAGGTTTACAATCAGCCCCAGCATTTT; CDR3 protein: CAWSVQGKVYNQPQHF
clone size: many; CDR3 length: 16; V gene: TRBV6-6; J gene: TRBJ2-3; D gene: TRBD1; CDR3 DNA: TGTGCCAGCAGTTACTTAACAGGGGCGAGCACAGATACGCAGTATTTT; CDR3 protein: CASSYLTGASTDTQYF
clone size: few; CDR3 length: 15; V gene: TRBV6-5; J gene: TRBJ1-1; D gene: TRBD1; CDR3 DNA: TGTGCCAGCAGTTTCTCGGGACAGGGTCTCACTGAAGCTTTCTTT; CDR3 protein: CASSFSGQGLTEAFF
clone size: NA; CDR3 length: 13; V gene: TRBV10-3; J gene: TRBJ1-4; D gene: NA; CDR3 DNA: TGTGCCATCAGGGACAGAACTAATGAAAAACTGTTTTTT; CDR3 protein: CAIRDRTNEKLFF
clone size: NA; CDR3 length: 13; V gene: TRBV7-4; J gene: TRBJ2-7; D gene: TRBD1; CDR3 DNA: TGTGCCCCCCCACCGGGACAGATCTACGAGCAGTACTTC; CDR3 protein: CAPPPGQIYEQYF
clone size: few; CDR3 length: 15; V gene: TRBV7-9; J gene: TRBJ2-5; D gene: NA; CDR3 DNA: TGTGCCAGCAGCTTAGGCAGGTTAGGAGGTGGGGCCCAGTACTTC; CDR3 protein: CASSLGRLGGGAQYF
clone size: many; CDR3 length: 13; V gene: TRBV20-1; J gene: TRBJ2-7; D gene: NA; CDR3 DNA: TGCAGTGCTAGGCAGGGTGGGTCCTACGAGCAGTACTTC; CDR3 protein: CSARQGGSYEQYF
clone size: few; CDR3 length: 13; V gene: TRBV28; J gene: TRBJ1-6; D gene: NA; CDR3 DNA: TGTGCCAGCAGTTTATCGGCAGGGAGGTCCCTCCACTTT; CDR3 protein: CASSLSAGRSLHF
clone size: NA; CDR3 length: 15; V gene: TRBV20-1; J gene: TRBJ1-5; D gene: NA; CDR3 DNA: TGCAGTGCTAGAGATTCGGTAGGCTCAAGCAGATCCCAGCATTTT; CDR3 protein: CSARDSVGSSRSQHF
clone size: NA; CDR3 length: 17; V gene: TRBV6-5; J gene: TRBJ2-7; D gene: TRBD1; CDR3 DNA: TGTGCCAGCAGTTACTCGCCCCTCGGGACAGGTGCCTACGAGCAGTACTTC; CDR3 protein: CASSYSPLGTGAYEQYF
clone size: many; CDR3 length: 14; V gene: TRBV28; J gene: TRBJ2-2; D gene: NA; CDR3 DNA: TGTGCCAGCATTGGGGGTAGCCCTCCCGGGGAGCTGTTTTTT; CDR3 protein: CASIGGSPPGELFF
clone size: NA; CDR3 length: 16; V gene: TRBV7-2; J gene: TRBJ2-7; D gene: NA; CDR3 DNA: TGTGCCAGCAGCTTAGCTTTGGGTTCAAGGGCCTACGAGCAGTACTTC; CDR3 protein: CASSLALGSRAYEQYF
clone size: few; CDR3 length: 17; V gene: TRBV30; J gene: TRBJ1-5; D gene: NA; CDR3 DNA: TGTGCCTGGAGTGCACCCGTACAGGGATTATCTCCCCGGCCCCAGCATTTT; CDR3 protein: CAWSAPVQGLSPRPQHF
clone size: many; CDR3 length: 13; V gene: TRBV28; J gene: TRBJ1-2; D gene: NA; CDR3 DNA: TGTGCCAGCAGTTTAGGGGTCGACTATGGCTACACCTTC; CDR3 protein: CASSLGVDYGYTF